This TCR beta chain was recorded in a study of cytomegalovirus exposure and HLA in healthy donors. The CDR3 totals 15 residues. Trimming took 6 bases from V and 3 from J, leaving 18 bases between them. Germline CDR1 SQVTM, CDR2 ANQGSEA. Here immunoSEQ multiplex PCR was the method, and the copy in TCRdb shows in-frame clones only, minus some. Of tens of thousands of clones in the sample, roughly 93% were seen once. The chain carries TRBV29-1 and TRBJ2-1; tentative D call: TRBD1 (6 bases). The sample consisted of PBMCs. This TCR was recovered from a woman aged 25 to 45 in good health and CMV-seronegative. CDR3 residues: CSVGATGLLYNEQFF. The CDR3 nucleotides read TGCAGCGTGGGGGCGACGGGCCTCCTCTACAATGAGCAGTTCTTC.